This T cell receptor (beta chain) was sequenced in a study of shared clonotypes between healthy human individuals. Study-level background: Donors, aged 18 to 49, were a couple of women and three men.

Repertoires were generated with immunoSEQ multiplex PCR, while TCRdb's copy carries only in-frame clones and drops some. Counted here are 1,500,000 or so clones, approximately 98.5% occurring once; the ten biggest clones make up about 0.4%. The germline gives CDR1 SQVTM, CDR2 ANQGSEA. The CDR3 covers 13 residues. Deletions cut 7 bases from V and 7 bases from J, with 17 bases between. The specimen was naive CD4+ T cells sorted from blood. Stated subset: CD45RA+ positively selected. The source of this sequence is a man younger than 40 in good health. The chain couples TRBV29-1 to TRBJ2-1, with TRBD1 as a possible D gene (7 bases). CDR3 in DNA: TGCAGCGGAGGGGGCGGGAAGGAAAATGAGCAGTTCTTC. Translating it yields CSGGGGKENEQFF.